This TCR beta chain emerged from a study of shared clonotypes between healthy human individuals. Notes on the study in general: Lower generation probabilities were found for non-shared clonotypes than for those shared by all four donors. Naive CD4 clonotypes were shared across a few donors at 4% to 5%.

CD45RO-negative, CCR7-selected cells formed the naive CD8 fraction, which excluded terminally differentiated effector memory CD45RA+ cells. All of the donors resided in Nashville, Tennessee, and each was a Caucasian adult. CDR1 and CDR2 (germline): MDHEN, SYDVKM. The length of the CDR3 is 15 residues. V was trimmed by 4 bases and J by 3 bases, leaving 16 bases between them. Of note for this clone: As yet, its antigen is unknown.

The assay was immunoSEQ multiplex PCR, and TCRdb's table has in-frame clones only and misses some. The table includes around 2,100,000 clones, approximately 94% detected once. V gene TRBV28 combines with J gene TRBJ2-7; tentatively, D is TRBD1 (6 bases). Specimen: naive CD8+ T cells sorted from blood. This sequence originates from a man aged 18 to 30 in good health. In DNA form, the CDR3 reads TGTGCCAGCAGTTCAAACAGGGTCCTCTTCTACGAGCAGTACTTC. The encoded protein is CASSSNRVLFYEQYF.